Listed here is a single T cell receptor beta chain. Some clones are missing from TCRdb's copy, which holds only in-frame ones; the method was immunoSEQ multiplex PCR. The sample gives about 46,000 clones, around 93% of which show up once; more than 4% is in the top ten. V was clipped by 5 bases and J by 8 bases; unmatched bases: 12. Germline V lookup: CDR1 MGHRA, CDR2 YSYEKL. This CDR3 region has 16 residues. This sample is part of a study of T cell changes during pregnancy in multiple sclerosis. The chain has TRBV4-1 and TRBJ2-1, with TRBD2 matching 10 bases. The sample consisted of CD8+ T cells from peripheral blood mononuclear cells, taken in the first trimester of pregnancy. This clonotype originated in a female donor with multiple sclerosis, enrolled in a pregnancy study. This chain's CDR3 is CASSAPGTSEIDEQFF. CDR3 sequence (DNA): TGCGCCAGCAGCGCCCCCGGGACTAGCGAAATCGATGAGCAGTTCTTC.